Below, 15 T cell receptor beta chains from the same sample are listed, as sequenced in a study of long-term antiretroviral therapy in people with HIV (dated by TCRdb to between 2020 and 2023). The immunoSEQ hsTCRB v3.0 assay was used at survey level resolution for TRB variable region sequencing. TCRdb re-hosts the immuneACCESS table, in-frame sequences only. Its copies lack some clones; in the studies checked, an unresolved V gene accounts for under half of them, and the cause for the rest is not known. This sample gives over 20,000 clones in total; around four fifths of them show up just once. The leading ten clones occupy about 12% of the sample. Sample: unsorted PBMCs, taken 1.6 years after starting antiretroviral therapy. These receptors were collected from a middle-aged man with HIV.

This clone appeared a single time. The chain is built from TRBV7-9 and TRBJ2-3, with TRBD2 matching 11 bases. Germline V CDR1 and CDR2: SEHNR, FQNEAQ (reference sequence). This CDR3 comprises 17 residues. V shed 1 base, J shed 1 base, and the junction held 4 bases outside the gene matches. CDR3 nucleotides: TGTGCCAGCAGCTTAGTAGCGGGGGGGCTTGGCACAGATACGCAGTATTTT. It translates to CASSLVAGGLGTDTQYF.

The V call is TRBV6-5, the J call TRBJ1-1; 7 nucleotides line up with TRBD1. V gave up 0 bases and J gave up 5 bases; unmatched junction bases: 3. Germline V gives CDR1 MNHEY, CDR2 SVGAGI. The CDR3 totals 14 residues. The CDR3 sequence is CASSYSRGQTEAFF. In DNA, the CDR3 is TGTGCCAGCAGTTACTCCAGGGGACAGACTGAAGCTTTCTTT.

V is TRBV29-1 and J is TRBJ2-1; no definite D call. The CDR3 runs 13 residues. V lost 2 bases and J 4 bases, leaving 9 bases between the germline ends. Germline CDR1 reads SQVTM; CDR2 reads ANQGSEA. The chain's CDR3 is CSVESASYNEQFF. As DNA, the CDR3 is TGCAGCGTTGAAAGCGCATCTTACAATGAGCAGTTCTTC.

The genes are TRBV7-3 and TRBJ2-1; D is unclear. The CDR3 has 13 amino acids. CDR1 and CDR2 (germline): SGHTA, FQGTGA. Trimming took 0 bases from V and 5 from J, leaving 5 bases between them. DNA of the CDR3: TGTGCCAGCAGCTTAACGACGGACAATGAGCAGTTCTTC. Its protein product is CASSLTTDNEQFF.

The chain joins TRBV30 to TRBJ2-6, with no clear D. CDR3 size: 13 residues. CDR1 is GTSNPN and CDR2 is SVGIG in the germline V gene (reference sequence). The V gene lost 0 bases and the J gene lost 3 bases, with 3 bases spanning the gap. The CDR3 DNA sequence: TGTGCCTGGAGTGTTGGTGGGGCCAACGTCCTGACTTTC. This translates into CAWSVGGANVLTF.

V and J are TRBV7-9 and TRBJ1-4, with 7 bases that match TRBD1. Trimming removed 5 bases from V and 3 bases from J; junction bases left unmatched: 6. The CDR3 extends over 15 amino acids. Germline V gene data show CDR1 as SEHNR and CDR2 as FQNEAQ (reference sequence). The CDR3 protein is CASSVRTGANEKLFF. CDR3 DNA sequence: TGTGCCAGCAGCGTCCGGACAGGCGCTAATGAAAAACTGTTTTTT.

V usage is TRBV2 and J usage is TRBJ2-5; possible D gene TRBD2, 6 bases. Between the trimmed V and J ends, which lost 7 bases and 4 bases, there was a span of 19 bases. This CDR3 contains 15 residues. Germline V gene sequence: CDR1 SNHLY, CDR2 FYNNEI. In DNA form, the CDR3 reads TGTGCCAGCAACAGTGGGACGCCAGCGGGAGAGACCCAGTACTTC. It codes for CASNSGTPAGETQYF.

V usage is TRBV6-1 and J usage is TRBJ2-5; D possibly uses TRBD1 or TRBD2 (5 bases each). This CDR3 has 13 residues. Germline assignment: CDR1 MNHNS and CDR2 SASEGT. V lost 3 bases and J 2 bases, leaving 7 bases between the germline ends. The CDR3 loop is CASSEGVQETQYF. CDR3 coding DNA: TGTGCCAGCAGTGAGGGGGTACAAGAGACCCAGTACTTC.

This chain links TRBV11-2 with TRBJ1-1, with 10 nucleotides matching TRBD1. J was trimmed by 5 bases and V by 4 bases; bases with no gene match: 13. This CDR3 contains 17 residues. Looked up from germline, CDR1 is SGHAT and CDR2 is FQNNGV. CDR3 in amino acids: CASSYGQGVAGGTEAFF. The CDR3 coding sequence is TGTGCCAGCAGCTACGGACAGGGGGTGGCCGGAGGTACTGAAGCTTTCTTT.

The chain is built from TRBV5-1 and TRBJ1-2; 9 bases line up with TRBD1. This CDR3 region has 17 residues. CDR1 is SGHRS and CDR2 is YFSETQ in the germline V gene. With V trimmed by 0 bases and J by 7 bases, 13 bases remained unmatched. The CDR3 spells CASSLVKTGGEGLGYTF. DNA of the CDR3: TGCGCCAGCAGCTTGGTGAAAACAGGGGGCGAAGGGCTTGGCTACACCTTC.

The chain couples TRBV4-1 to TRBJ2-1; D is possibly TRBD2 (5 bases). The CDR3 spans 20 residues. Trimming left V 4 bases short and J 8 bases short, with 33 bases between. The germline CDR1 and CDR2 sequences are MGHRA and YSYEKL. The CDR3 nucleotides are TGCGCCAGCAGCCCGAAAGACCCGCCCCACGTCGGGGTCGGTATCCATGAGCAGTTCTTC. Its translation is CASSPKDPPHVGVGIHEQFF.

In DNA, the CDR3 is TGCGCCAGCACCCCACACAGGGGAACCGGCCGTGGCTACACCTTC. Protein product: CASTPHRGTGRGYTF. The chain uses TRBV23-1 and TRBJ1-2; 7 positions match TRBD1. TRBV23-1 is reported as an ORF; its role is uncertain. With V trimmed by 7 bases and J by 7 bases, 15 bases remained unmatched. The length of the CDR3 is 15 residues.

The V gene is TRBV5-8, the J gene TRBJ1-2; D remains unclear. This CDR3 region has 13 residues. The germline CDR1 and CDR2 sequences are SGHTS and YDEGEE. Deletions cut 0 bases from V and 0 bases from J, with 3 bases between. CDR3 DNA: TGTGCCAGCAGCTTGGCATCTAACTATGGCTACACCTTC. Its protein is CASSLASNYGYTF.

The rearrangement uses TRBV6-5 and TRBJ2-2, with 11 bases fitting TRBD2. The germline V gene encodes CDR1 MNHEY and CDR2 SVGAGI. After removal of 2 bases from V and 6 bases from J, the junction contained 5 bases not matched to a gene. There are 16 residues in the CDR3. CDR3 residues: CASSYVAGGWAGELFF. CDR3 nucleotide sequence: TGTGCCAGCAGTTACGTAGCGGGAGGGTGGGCCGGGGAGCTGTTTTTT.

This chain connects TRBV15 to TRBJ2-7; 10 nucleotides line up with TRBD1. CDR1 is LNHNV, CDR2 YYDKDF, per germline (reference sequence). The CDR3 sequence is 14 residues long. V trimming: 5 bases; J trimming: 4 bases; junction bases outside the gene matches: 5. In DNA, the CDR3 is TGTGCCACCAGCCGCGGACAGGGGGTGTACGAGCAGTACTTC. It encodes CATSRGQGVYEQYF.